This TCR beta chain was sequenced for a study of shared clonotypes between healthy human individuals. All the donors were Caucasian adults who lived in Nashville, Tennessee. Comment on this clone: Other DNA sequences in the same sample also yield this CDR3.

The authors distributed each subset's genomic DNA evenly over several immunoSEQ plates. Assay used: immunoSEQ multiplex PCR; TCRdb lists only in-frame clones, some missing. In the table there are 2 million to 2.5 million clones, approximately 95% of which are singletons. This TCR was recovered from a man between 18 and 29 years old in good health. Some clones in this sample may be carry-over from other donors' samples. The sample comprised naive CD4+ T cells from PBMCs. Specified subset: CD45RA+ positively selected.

CDR3 DNA sequence: TGTGCCAGCTCACCCCCATCTCGCTACGAGCAGTACTTC. Translated: CASSPPSRYEQYF. The rearrangement uses TRBV18 and TRBJ2-7; D is undetermined. Deletions cut 3 bases from V and 3 bases from J, with 9 bases between. CDR1 and CDR2 from the germline V gene are KGHSH and LQKENI. The CDR3 consists of 13 residues.